This T cell receptor beta chain was obtained from a study of TIL therapy for anti-PD-1-resistant metastatic lung cancer. Study at large: By whole-exome sequencing, median non-synonymous tumor mutation burden was under 1.9 mutations per megabase.

The sample holds one count of this clone. The time point is: pre-treatment sample, taken before nivolumab and TIL therapy. V dropped 0 bases and J dropped 4; count of bases not matched to a gene: 6. The CDR3 consists of 15 residues. In germline, CDR1 is ENHRY, CDR2 SYGVKD. The libraries were made with immunoSEQ v3. Some clones are missing from TCRdb's copy, which holds only in-frame ones; the method was immunoSEQ multiplex PCR. This sample has about 36,000 clones; roughly 70% occur once, and the top ten carry 5.7%. Here the sequenced sample was blood, taken at baseline. The J gene is TRBJ2-7, the V gene TRBV10-3, with 7 bases matching TRBD1. This receptor was identified in a person aged 25-85 years with non-small cell lung cancer. The CDR3 DNA reads as TGTGCCATCAGTGAGTCAGAGGGGGCAGGGTACGAGCAGTACTTC. Translated: CAISESEGAGYEQYF.